The 28 T cell receptor beta chains in this list originate from one sample, sequenced in a study of T-cell memory formation after mild COVID-19. Via MiXCR, TCRdb re-called the 5' RACE reads, giving one row per CDR3 protein. Seen here are 250,000 to 300,000 distinct CDR3 sequences, around 15% observed once, and the top ten hold about a fifth. The sample comprised PBMCs or a T cell subset sorted from them (not recorded which). These receptors were obtained from a man between 18 and 35 years old who had mild COVID-19 (a few samples of this study predate the infection). Cell type and time point are not known.

This clonotype was counted between two and nine times. The genes are TRBV6-5 and TRBJ2-5; TRBD1 matches 7 bases. V gave up 5 bases and J gave up 7 bases; unmatched junction bases: 7. The CDR3 is 13 residues long. Germline CDR1 MNHEY, CDR2 SVGAGI. The CDR3: CASSRQGSGTQYF. Written as DNA, the CDR3 is TGTGCCAGCAGTCGACAGGGATCCGGGACCCAGTACTTC.

V gene TRBV5-1 combines with J gene TRBJ1-1; perhaps TRBD1 as D (6 bases). Germline V gene data show CDR1 as SGHRS and CDR2 as YFSETQ. V was clipped by 5 bases and J by 5 bases, with 13 bases between them. This CDR3 is built from 13 residues. The CDR3 spells CASRQQGWTEAFF. In DNA, the CDR3 is TGCGCCAGCAGGCAACAGGGATGGACTGAAGCTTTCTTT.

This clonotype was seen many times. The chain uses TRBV4-3 and TRBJ2-1; D gene ambiguous. CDR1 is LGHNA, CDR2 YSLEER, per germline. V dropped 3 bases and J dropped 6 bases, with 9 bases sitting between them. CDR3 length: 13 amino acids. CDR3 in amino acids: CASSQDRSNEQFF. The DNA for the CDR3 is TGCGCCAGCAGCCAGGATCGTAGCAATGAGCAGTTCTTC.

A few counts support this clonotype. The chain carries TRBV18 and TRBJ2-3; 7 bases align to TRBD2. Germline trimming cut 1 base from V and 2 bases from J; bases unmatched to any gene: 6. The length of the CDR3 is 16 residues. Per the germline V gene, CDR1 is KGHSH and CDR2 is LQKENI. The CDR3: CASSPLGLGPTDTQYF. The CDR3 DNA reads TGTGCCAGCTCACCACTAGGACTAGGCCCCACAGATACGCAGTATTTT.

V and J are TRBV10-3 and TRBJ2-5; 12 nucleotides align to TRBD1. The CDR3 spans 13 residues. Losses at the gene ends were 8 bases for V and 5 bases for J; bases not matched to a gene: 3. Germline CDR1 and CDR2: ENHRY and SYGVKD. For the CDR3, the DNA is TGTGCCATCGGGACAGGGGGCTGGGAGACCCAGTACTTC. It encodes CAIGTGGWETQYF.

This clonotype was counted between two and nine times. This chain uses TRBV7-8 with TRBJ2-3; 8 bases are shared with TRBD2. Trimming removed 0 bases from V and 1 base from J; junction bases left unmatched: 3. Germline CDR1 and CDR2: SGHVS and FQNEAQ. This CDR3 is built from 16 residues. The CDR3 here is CASSLAVAGRTDTQYF. For the CDR3, the DNA is TGTGCCAGCAGCTTAGCAGTAGCGGGACGCACAGATACGCAGTATTTT.

The chain combines TRBV18 with TRBJ1-1; D is possibly TRBD1 (5 bases). Germline V gene sequence: CDR1 KGHSH, CDR2 LQKENI. The CDR3 extends over 14 amino acids. The V end was cut by 2 bases, the J end by 4 bases, with 11 bases between. CDR3 loop: CASSPRGDGTEAFF. The CDR3 DNA reads TGTGCCAGCTCACCAAGGGGCGACGGCACTGAAGCTTTCTTT.

The chain uses TRBV7-9 and TRBJ1-2; D is unresolved. The V gene's germline CDR1 is SEHNR and CDR2 FQNEAQ (reference sequence). This CDR3 comprises 8 residues. Between the trimmed V and J ends, which lost 9 bases and 8 bases, there was a span of 4 bases. The CDR3 DNA reads as TGTGCCAGTGGGGGCTACACCTTC. This gives the protein CASGGYTF.

The chain recombines TRBV7-9 with TRBJ1-5; D unresolved. V lost 5 bases and J 8 bases, leaving 10 bases between the germline ends. Germline CDR1 is SEHNR and CDR2 is FQNEAQ (reference sequence). CDR3 length: 12 residues. The CDR3 DNA is TGTGCCAGCAGCCAGGTCGGGAAGCCCCAGCATTTT. Translation gives CASSQVGKPQHF.

This chain links TRBV10-3 with TRBJ2-7, with D possibly TRBD1 on 5 matching bases. This CDR3 spans 13 amino acids. The V end was cut by 8 bases, the J end by 0 bases, with 11 bases between. Germline CDR1 and CDR2: ENHRY and SYGVKD. The chain's CDR3 is CAIDSPSSYEQYF. DNA for the CDR3: TGTGCCATCGACAGCCCGAGCTCCTACGAGCAGTACTTC.

This clonotype was seen a few times. The rearrangement joins TRBV18 to TRBJ2-7, with D perhaps matching TRBD2 (6 bases). The CDR3 runs to 13 residues. Germline CDR1 is KGHSH and CDR2 is LQKENI. Trimming left V 2 bases short and J 6 bases short, with 11 bases between. The DNA of the CDR3 is TGTGCCAGCTCACCAAGGACTAAGGGCGAGCAGTACGTC. Residues: CASSPRTKGEQYV.

The V call is TRBV7-2, the J call TRBJ1-4; perhaps TRBD1 as D (5 bases). Trimming shortened V by 5 bases and J by 6 bases, and 16 bases separated the two germline ends. Germline V lookup: CDR1 SGHTA, CDR2 FQGNSA. This CDR3 is 15 amino acids long. The CDR3 region is CASSLRSGGDEKLFF. The CDR3 bases are TGTGCCAGCAGCCTTAGGTCGGGGGGAGATGAAAAACTGTTTTTT.

CDR3 protein: CASSLSRGHYGYTF. The CDR3 coding sequence is TGTGCCAGCAGTTTATCCAGGGGCCACTATGGCTACACCTTC. The chain links TRBV12-3 or TRBV12-4 to TRBJ1-2, with TRBD1 as a possible D gene (6 bases). This CDR3 is built from 14 residues. V lost 2 bases to trimming and J lost 3 bases, with 10 bases between them.

The chain couples TRBV29-1 to TRBJ2-2; a possible D gene is TRBD2 (6 bases). Looked up from germline, CDR1 is SQVTM and CDR2 is ANQGSEA. V was pared by 0 bases and J by 3 bases, with 11 bases between. The length of the CDR3 is 15 residues. CDR3 DNA: TGCAGCGTTGAAGATCGGGAGCGGCACACCGGGGAGCTGTTTTTT. Translating it yields CSVEDRERHTGELFF.

The chain employs TRBV6-5 and TRBJ1-6, with 7 bases matching TRBD1. Germline CDR1 reads MNHEY; CDR2 reads SVGAGI. CDR3 length: 16 residues. The J segment lost 4 bases and the V segment lost 7 bases, leaving 10 bases of the junction unmatched. CDR3 amino acids: CASKTRGQFYNSPLHF. CDR3 in DNA: TGTGCCAGCAAGACGCGGGGACAGTTTTATAATTCACCCCTCCACTTT.

In its sample, this clonotype was seen many times. The chain recombines TRBV7-2 with TRBJ1-2; TRBD1 is a possible D gene (6 bases). This CDR3 has 14 residues. Germline CDR1 reads SGHTA; CDR2 reads FQGNSA. V was clipped by 5 bases and J by 8 bases, with 18 bases between them. CDR3 DNA: TGTGCCAGCAGCCGGTGGGGGGCGAGGTTAGGCTACACCTTC. It yields the protein CASSRWGARLGYTF.

This clonotype occurred many times. The gene calls are TRBV5-8 and TRBJ2-3, with 8 nucleotides matching TRBD1. V lost 4 bases, J lost 3 bases, and 7 bases stayed unmatched. The germline V gene has CDR1 SGHTS and CDR2 YDEGEE. The CDR3 runs 15 residues. CDR3 loop: CASSHGQGGTDTQYF. CDR3 bases: TGTGCCAGCAGCCACGGACAGGGAGGAACAGATACGCAGTATTTT.

The chain carries TRBV7-2 and TRBJ1-1; 7 bases fit TRBD1. The CDR3 covers 13 residues. V shed 5 bases, J shed 4 bases, and the junction held 4 bases outside the gene matches. Germline assignment: CDR1 SGHTA and CDR2 FQGNSA. CDR3 amino acids: CASSVNRGTEAFF. CDR3 nucleotide sequence: TGTGCCAGCAGCGTTAACAGGGGCACTGAAGCTTTCTTT. Using reference TRBV7-2 and TRBJ1-1 for the parts outside the CDR3, the full variable domain is GAGVSQSPSNKVTEKGKDVELRCDPISGHTALYWYRQSLGQGLEFLIYFQGNSAPDKSGLPSDRFSAERTGGSVSTLTIQRTQQEDSAVYLCASSVNRGTEAFFGQGTRLTVV.

In this sample, this clonotype turned up a few times. This chain uses TRBV28 with TRBJ2-7; D is perhaps TRBD1 (5 bases). The V end lost 4 bases, the J end lost 4 bases, and 11 bases lay between the germline ends. The CDR3 length is 13 residues. The germline V gene encodes CDR1 MDHEN and CDR2 SYDVKM. CDR3 region: CASSYGHSYEQYV. The DNA for the CDR3 is TGTGCCAGCAGTTACGGACACTCTTACGAGCAGTACGTC.

The DNA for the CDR3 is TGTGCCAGCAGTCTCCGGCCCTCTGGAAACACCATATATTTT. This sequence encodes CASSLRPSGNTIYF. The chain carries TRBV12-3 or TRBV12-4 and TRBJ1-3, with D unclear. V shed 5 bases and J shed 0 bases, with 8 bases lying between them. The CDR3 is made up of 14 amino acids.

The chain is built from TRBV5-5 and TRBJ2-7, with unresolved D. Germline loops: CDR1 SGHKS, CDR2 YYEKEE (reference sequence). V dropped 0 bases and J dropped 0 bases, with 7 bases sitting between them. The CDR3 has 14 residues. CDR3 protein: CASSLGLSSYEQYV. Written as DNA, the CDR3 is TGTGCCAGCAGCTTGGGTCTCTCCTCCTACGAGCAGTACGTC.

This clonotype occurred a few times. The chain carries TRBV21-1 and TRBJ1-3; the table gives TRBD1 as D, unverified against the DNA. TRBV21-1 is marked as a pseudogene. The CDR3 runs to 14 residues. CDR3 sequence reads: CASSPRMGRNTIYF. As DNA, the CDR3 is TGTGCCAGCAGCCCCCGGATGGGACGAAACACCATATATTTT.

V is TRBV7-8 and J is TRBJ2-1, with D unresolved. With 8 bases removed from V and 3 bases from J, the gap between germline ends came to 14 bases. The germline V gene has CDR1 SGHVS and CDR2 FQNEAQ. The CDR3 runs 14 residues. The DNA of the CDR3 is TGTGCCAGCGGACCCTCTTGGCTCTACAATGAGCAGTTCTTC. Protein product: CASGPSWLYNEQFF.

This clonotype was observed a handful of times. The J gene is TRBJ2-1, the V gene TRBV20-1, with D uncertain. Trimming took off 1 base at V and 8 bases at J, with 9 bases between the two ends. Germline V gene sequence: CDR1 DFQATT, CDR2 SNEGSKA (reference sequence). This CDR3 comprises 12 residues. This CDR3 is CSARGVWDEQFF. The DNA of the CDR3 is TGCAGTGCTAGAGGAGTTTGGGATGAGCAGTTCTTC.

The gene calls are TRBV12-5 and TRBJ2-7; 9 nucleotides line up with TRBD1. V dropped 6 bases and J dropped 3; count of bases not matched to a gene: 6. This CDR3 is 14 amino acids long. In germline, CDR1 is LGHNT, CDR2 FRNRAP. CDR3 sequence (DNA): TGTGCTAGTGGCACCGGGACAGGGATCTACGAGCAGTACTTC. It translates to CASGTGTGIYEQYF.

This clonotype was observed a handful of times. As DNA, the CDR3 is TGCAGTGCTATAGGGAACGAGCAGTACTTC. This translates into CSAIGNEQYF. The chain is built from TRBV20-1 and TRBJ2-7; D is undetermined. Trimming took off 4 bases at V and 5 bases at J, with 6 bases between the two ends. The germline CDR1 and CDR2 sequences are DFQATT and SNEGSKA (reference sequence). The CDR3 is 10 amino acids.

The V and J genes are TRBV5-1 and TRBJ2-1; 10 positions agree with TRBD2. Germline assignment: CDR1 SGHRS and CDR2 YFSETQ. CDR3 length equals 17 residues. The V gene end was trimmed by 6 bases and the J gene end by 7 bases; junction bases not matched to a gene: 16. DNA of the CDR3: TGCGCCAGCACCGGAAGCGGGGGGGCGCCCATACAGAATGAGCAGTTCTTC. Translated: CASTGSGGAPIQNEQFF.

The chain links TRBV5-8 to TRBJ2-1; D might be TRBD2 (7 bases). Trimming removed 2 bases at V and 6 bases at J, with 15 bases between. The germline gives CDR1 SGHTS, CDR2 YDEGEE. The CDR3 sequence is 15 residues long. The CDR3 region has the DNA TGTGCCAGCAGCTTCTTGAGGGGGGGCCTCAATGAGCAGTTCTTC. It encodes CASSFLRGGLNEQFF.